This T cell receptor (beta chain) was identified in a study of blood T cell repertoires in COVID-19. Study background: COVID-19 samples collected from the United States, Italy and Spain covered acute and convalescent phases. The analysed material was cDNA or gDNA that came from T cells, B-cell-depleted T cells, or PBMCs.

CDR1 and CDR2 (germline): MNHEY, SVGAGI. The CDR3 runs 13 residues. Trimming removed 0 bases from V and 4 bases from J, with 4 bases in between. In its sample, this clone was seen a few times. Per the authors' pipeline: Estimation of nucleated cell counts relied on the amplification of reference gene primers. Measured with immunoSEQ multiplex PCR; TCRdb has only the in-frame clones, and not every one. The DNA was the basis for D and trimming; V, J and clone size are from that table. The sample consists of more than 90,000 clones, 60% to 85% of them appearing once. Input material: peripheral blood. This chain uses TRBV6-5 with TRBJ2-1; the D is unclear. The receptor comes from an older man with acute or convalescent COVID-19. CDR3 bases: TGTGCCAGCAGTTACTCGGAGTACAATGAGCAGTTCTTC. It codes for CASSYSEYNEQFF.